This TCR beta chain came from a study of blood T cells in healthy people across ages. Study outcomes and limitations: Shifts in expanded clonotypes may have been confounded by donor CMV status, which was unknown.

This clonotype was counted only a few times. Its specificity is unknown. The CDR3 covers 16 residues. Trimming removed 0 bases from V and 8 bases from J; junction bases left unmatched: 5. Germline CDR1 LGHNA, CDR2 YSLEER. Through a sample-barcoded 5' primer and a J-beta primer mix, a second PCR was run for about 6 to 11 cycles. TCRdb reanalysed the 5' RACE reads using MiXCR and keeps one entry per CDR3 protein. The sample lists 600,000 or so distinct CDR3 sequences; around 21% were seen once. The sequence was collected from a man between 65 and 79 years old in good health. The chain is built from TRBV4-3 and TRBJ2-2; 11 positions match TRBD2. Material for sequencing was blood. The CDR3 loop reads CASSQDPLAGGGELFF. The CDR3 DNA follows: TGCGCCAGCAGCCAAGATCCCCTAGCGGGAGGAGGGGAGCTGTTTTTT.